This T cell receptor beta chain was observed in a study of brain metastases from non-small cell lung cancer. Overall study findings and caveats: In about 60% of brain metastases, T-cell clones were expanded compared with matched primary tumors. Brain metastases shared most TCR repertoire with primaries, with sparse T cells. Compared with primary tumors, brain metastases showed less T-cell infiltration.

This clone showed up just once. The antigen is undetermined. Sequencing was performed with immunoSEQ multiplex PCR; in TCRdb, only in-frame clones are kept and a portion is missing. In the table there are 15,000 or so clones, over 75% of which are singletons. Sequenced: primary lung tumor tissue. This TCR was recovered from a donor aged 40 or over with non-small cell lung cancer.

The CDR3 here is CASSSSPLNTEAFF. The CDR3 region has the DNA TGTGCCAGCAGCTCGTCACCACTGAACACTGAAGCTTTCTTT. The gene calls are TRBV5-5 and TRBJ1-1, with D unclear. The V end was cut by 3 bases, the J end by 0 bases, with 9 bases between. Germline V gene lookup returns CDR1 SGHKS and CDR2 YYEKEE (reference sequence). This CDR3 contains 14 residues.